Listed below are T cell receptor beta chains from one sample, sequenced in a study of identical twins. TCRdb processed the 5' RACE reads anew with MiXCR; each CDR3 protein has one entry. This sample yields about 340,000 distinct CDR3 sequences, of which approximately 9.1% are seen a single time; under 10% belongs to the top ten. Sequences were obtained from naive T cells sorted from blood. The receptors originated from a woman aged 50 to 65 in good health. CDR3s include the opening cysteine and the closing phenylalanine or tryptophan. The order of the fields is clone size, D gene, J gene, V gene, CDR3 DNA, CDR3 protein. The D gene is left open where the match is weak. Clone size, where shown, is once, few, many, or a class for clones that have expanded.

few . TRBJ1-2 TRBV5-1 TGCGCCAGCAGCAGGGACACGCTCTGGGGCTACACCTTC CASSRDTLWGYTF
. . TRBJ2-2 TRBV5-6 TGTGCCAGCAACGTCCATAGGACGACGGGGCCACGGGAGCTGTTTTTT CASNVHRTTGPRELFF
many TRBD2 TRBJ2-1 TRBV12-3/TRBV12-4 TGTGCCAGCAGTTGGTTGAGGGGACTAGCGGGCTCCCTGAATGAGCAGTTCTTC CASSWLRGLAGSLNEQFF
few . TRBJ2-1 TRBV10-3 TGTGCCATCAGTGGAGGCAGGGTTCAGGAGAGAGGATACAATGAGCAGTTCTTC CAISGGRVQERGYNEQFF
few . TRBJ2-7 TRBV20-1 TGCAGTGCTAGAACGGGGGCCTGGGGCGAGCAGTACTTC CSARTGAWGEQYF
. . TRBJ2-3 TRBV5-1 TGCGCCAGCGGAGAGGGGGTTGGGGATACGCAGTATTTT CASGEGVGDTQYF
many . TRBJ2-7 TRBV9 TGTGCCAGCAGCGCTCCCTTGGACTACGAGCAGTACTTC CASSAPLDYEQYF
. TRBD2 TRBJ2-1 TRBV5-1 TGCGCCAGCACTTATGATCCAGGACTAGCGGGAGATGAGCAGTTCTTC CASTYDPGLAGDEQFF
. . TRBJ2-7 TRBV5-1 TGCGCCAGCAGTGGGGTTGCGGCCGGGCACGAGCAGTACTTC CASSGVAAGHEQYF
. . TRBJ2-7 TRBV9 TGTGCCAGCAGCCTCCGGCCGGTGGGCGAGCAGTACTTC CASSLRPVGEQYF
few TRBD2 TRBJ2-1 TRBV6-6 TGTGCCAGCAGCCCTATAAGACTAGCGGGAGGTGGGAATGAGCAGTTCTTC CASSPIRLAGGGNEQFF
once . TRBJ2-7 TRBV12-3/TRBV12-4 TGTGCCAGCAGTTTAGGTCGGGACGGCGTCTACGAGCAGTACTTC CASSLGRDGVYEQYF
. TRBD2 TRBJ2-3 TRBV12-5 TGTGCTAGTGGTCACTCTAGCGGGAGGACAGATACGCAGTATTTT CASGHSSGRTDTQYF
few TRBD2 TRBJ2-1 TRBV4-1 TGCGCCAGCAGCCTCCAAAGGGGGAGGTTAGCGGGAGGAAGGCAGTTCTTC CASSLQRGRLAGGRQFF
. TRBD2 TRBJ2-1 TRBV27 TGTGCCAGCAGTTTAGGGACTAGCATGAATGAGCAGTTCTTC CASSLGTSMNEQFF
. . TRBJ1-3 TRBV21-1 TGTGCCAGCACCCAGAAAACCGTGACAGCTTACTCTGGAAACACCATATATTTT CASTQKTVTAYSGNTIYF
few . TRBJ2-1 TRBV6-1 TGTGCCAGCAGTGAACACCGGGCCAAGGGGAATGAGCAGTTCTTC CASSEHRAKGNEQFF
many TRBD1 TRBJ2-5 TRBV6-4 TGTGCCAGCAGTCAGACAGGGAAGATGCGGGAGACCCAGTACTTC CASSQTGKMRETQYF
few TRBD2 TRBJ2-3 TRBV12-3/TRBV12-4 TGTGCCAGCAGCTTGACTAGCGGTACGCAGTATTTT CASSLTSGTQYF
. . TRBJ2-7 TRBV29-1 TGCAGCGTTAGTCTGGGTGCCTACGAGCAGTACTTC CSVSLGAYEQYF
. TRBD2 TRBJ2-5 TRBV7-9 TGTGCCAGCAGCTCTTCCGGGACTAGGGCACTCCAAGAGACCCAGTACTTC CASSSSGTRALQETQYF
many . TRBJ2-3 TRBV5-1 TGCGCCAGCGACCCGGGGGTATTCCGCACAGATACGCAGTATTTT CASDPGVFRTDTQYF
few TRBD1 TRBJ1-1 TRBV5-1 TGCGCCAGCAGCTTTCGACAGGGTGATGTGAACACTGAAGCTTTCTTT CASSFRQGDVNTEAFF